This T cell receptor beta chain appears in the sequencing data of a study of shared clonotypes between healthy human individuals. Overall study findings and caveats: About 5% of naive CD4 clonotypes were common to a few donors.

The protocol was immunoSEQ multiplex PCR, while the TCRdb copy is restricted to in-frame clones and leaves out a portion. This repertoire shows approximately 1,500,000 clones, around 98% found once; its top ten account for approximately 0.44%. The length of the CDR3 is 14 residues. V shed 2 bases and J 6 bases; nucleotides not matched to a gene: 3. Germline loops: CDR1 ENHRY, CDR2 SYGVKD. As for this clone: Its specificity is unknown.

The V gene is TRBV10-3, the J gene TRBJ1-5, with TRBD1 matching 8 bases. Sequencing used naive CD4+ T cells sorted from blood. Subset in this sample: CD45RA+ positively selected. The sequence came from a man in his thirties or forties in good health. CDR3 DNA: TGTGCCATCAGTGAGAGGACAGGGACTCAGCCCCAGCATTTT. Its translation is CAISERTGTQPQHF.